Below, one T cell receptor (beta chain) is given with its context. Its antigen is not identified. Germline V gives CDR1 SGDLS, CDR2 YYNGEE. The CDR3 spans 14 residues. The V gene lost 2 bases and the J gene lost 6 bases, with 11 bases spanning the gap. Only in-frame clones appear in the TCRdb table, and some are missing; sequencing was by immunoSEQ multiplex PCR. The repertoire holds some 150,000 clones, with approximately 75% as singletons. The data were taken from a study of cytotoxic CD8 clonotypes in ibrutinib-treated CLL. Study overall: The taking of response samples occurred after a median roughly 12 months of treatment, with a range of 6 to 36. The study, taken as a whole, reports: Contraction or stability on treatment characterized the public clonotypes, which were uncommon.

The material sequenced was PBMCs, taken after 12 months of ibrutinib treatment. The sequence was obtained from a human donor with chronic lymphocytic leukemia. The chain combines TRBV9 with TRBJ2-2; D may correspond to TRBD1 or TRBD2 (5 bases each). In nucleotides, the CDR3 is TGTGCCAGCAGCGTTAGGGGAGTGGCCGGGGAGCTGTTTTTT. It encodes CASSVRGVAGELFF.